Included here is one T cell receptor (beta chain) sequence, with context. What antigen it recognizes has not been identified. Base qualities were left out, and no much larger clone turns up one base away. The data were taken from a study of blood T cell repertoires in COVID-19 (dated by TCRdb to 2018 to 2020). At the level of the whole study: The collaborator samples originated in the United States, Italy and Spain and spanned the acute and convalescent phases of COVID-19. The material from the prospective study consisted of cDNA or gDNA derived from T cells, B-cell-depleted T cells, or PBMCs. Where available, HLA class I and class II types were taken from metadata supplied by the sample provider and were not determined by assay-based typing. Deeply sampled blood TCRbeta repertoires from subjects exposed to, actively infected with, or recovered from COVID-19 were included in the dataset. A freely available public database, intended as a resource for researchers studying the immune response to SARS-CoV-2, is where the repertoires were released. A de-identified subject ID, COVID-19 status, age in years and sex were almost always included in the sample metadata. The samples were drawn from two sources: the first 160 participants of the ongoing ImmuneRACE study, and 1,000 to 1,500 subjects contributed by 6 global collaborators. Overall study results and their limits: The quantity of clinical and demographic metadata differed by source and by participant and was supplied without curation.

Spanning cysteine to phenylalanine, the CDR3 consists of 14 amino acids. Only CDR3 DNA is held: 42 bases, read in frame from base 1. CDR1 SGDLS and CDR2 YYNGEE were looked up in the germline V gene. The junction shows trimming of 5 bases on V and 2 bases on J, plus 10 bases between the germline ends. TCRbeta CDR3 regions were amplified from genomic DNA by means of the immunoSEQ Assay, a bias-controlled multiplex PCR. The study's own analysis went as follows. Nucleated cell counts per sample were estimated from amplification of reference gene primers within the assay. Sequence reads were collapsed and filtered to measure the absolute abundance of every unique TCRbeta CDR3 rearrangement. Productive Simpson clonality was computed per sample as the square root of Simpson's diversity index over productive rearrangements. Sourced from immuneACCESS, this table was stored by TCRdb with only in-frame sequences that have V and J called. A share of the clones is absent; for the studies checked, an unresolved V gene accounts for under half, and the remainder has no known explanation. V, J and clone size were drawn from that table, and D and trimming were deduced from the DNA. Across this sample there are 450,000 to 500,000 clones, with around 85% seen only once. Approximately 8% of the sample rests with the top ten.

Participants in the prospective study were enrolled through a virtual design, were aged about 18 to 90 years, and lived in approximately 25 United States geographic areas. To assign participants to cohorts, the prospective study relied on clinical history that participants themselves reported in a screening survey and a study questionnaire. ImmuneRACE Cohort 3 recovered participants were defined by two consecutive negative NP/OP PCR tests, healthcare professional clearance, or symptom resolution. In the prospective study, mobile phlebotomists collected whole blood, serum and a nasopharyngeal or oropharyngeal swab from each participant. Participants in the prospective study had the option to provide additional blood draws and questionnaires over a roughly 2-month period. Blood samples from the prospective study were shipped frozen or at room temperature prior to DNA extraction.

This sequence was found in a woman aged 60-75 years who had recovered from COVID-19. The rearrangement combines TRBV9 with TRBJ2-2; D gene: possibly TRBD1, on 5 matching bases. The sample comprised PBMCs or T cells enriched from blood (not recorded which). The CDR3 in this case is CASRSGYNTGELFF. The nucleotides are TGTGCCAGCAGATCAGGGTACAACACCGGGGAGCTGTTTTTT.